The 5 T cell receptor beta chains listed next were all sequenced from one sample in a study of CD8 T cells in Susac syndrome. Random hexamers were used to reverse transcribe the RNA input (roughly 0.5 to 1 ug). TCRdb analysed the immunoSEQ multiplex PCR reads with MiXCR anew, one entry per CDR3 protein. The sample has about 430,000 distinct CDR3 sequences, 85% seen once. The sample comprised CD8+ T cells from PBMCs. The receptors were sampled from a human donor with multiple sclerosis.

This clonotype occurred a few times. The rearrangement uses TRBV28 and TRBJ2-5; 7 nucleotides agree with TRBD1. CDR1 is MDHEN, CDR2 SYDVKM, per germline. J lost 6 bases, V lost 4 bases, and 11 bases had no gene match. CDR3 size: 15 residues. The CDR3 protein is CASSWPGQGDQTQYF. CDR3 bases: TGTGCCAGCAGTTGGCCGGGCCAGGGGGACCAGACCCAGTACTTC.

The CDR3 here is CASSSRVGPTDTQYF. Written as DNA, the CDR3 is TGTGCCAGCAGCTCCCGGGTAGGCCCAACAGATACGCAGTATTTT. This chain uses TRBV7-9 with TRBJ2-3; D is undetermined. CDR1 is SEHNR and CDR2 is FQNEAQ in the germline V gene (reference sequence). The CDR3 contains 15 residues. V was pared by 4 bases and J by 3 bases, with 14 bases between. Drawing the rest from reference TRBV7-9 and TRBJ2-3, the complete variable domain is DTGVSQNPRHKITKRGQNVTFRCDPISEHNRLYWYRQTLGQGPEFLTYFQNEAQLEKSRLLSDRFSAERPKGSFSTLEIQRTEQGDSAMYLCASSSRVGPTDTQYFGPGTRLTVL.

This chain uses TRBV7-9 with TRBJ1-2; 7 nucleotides align to TRBD1. The ends lost 1 base at V and 4 bases at J; junction bases unmatched: 3. Germline CDR1 and CDR2: SEHNR and FQNEAQ (reference sequence). This CDR3 is built from 14 residues. CDR3 in amino acids: CASSLVEGAYGYTF. The DNA of the CDR3 is TGTGCCAGCAGCTTAGTGGAGGGGGCCTATGGCTACACCTTC.

The chain's CDR3 is CASSHGGGRQPQHF. CDR3 bases: TGTGCCAGCAGCCATGGAGGGGGCAGGCAGCCCCAGCATTTT. The chain employs TRBV7-8 and TRBJ1-5; 7 nucleotides line up with TRBD1. The CDR3 consists of 14 residues. Germline CDR1 SGHVS, CDR2 FQNEAQ. Trimming removed 5 bases from V and 7 bases from J; junction bases left unmatched: 8.

This clonotype was seen just once. V is TRBV27 and J is TRBJ1-2; D remains ambiguous. Germline-derived CDR1 and CDR2 are MNHEY and SMNVEV (reference sequence). The CDR3 contains 14 residues. V lost 5 bases and J lost 3, with 13 bases in between. CDR3 region: CASSPLGGYYGYTF. The DNA of the CDR3 is TGTGCCAGCAGTCCCCTTGGCGGTTACTATGGCTACACCTTC.